The source of this TCR beta chain is a study of blood T cell repertoires in COVID-19 (dated by TCRdb to between 2020 and 2021). Study-wide context: Collaborator samples came from the United States, Italy and Spain and covered acute and convalescent phases of COVID-19. The prospective study material was composed of cDNA or gDNA derived from T cells, B-cell-depleted T cells, or PBMCs. Subjects who had been exposed to COVID-19, were actively infected with it, or had recovered from it provided the deeply sampled blood TCRbeta repertoires that made up the dataset. The repertoires were released in a freely available public database intended as a resource for research on the immune response to SARS-CoV-2. The samples were drawn from the first 160 participants of the ongoing ImmuneRACE study and from 950 to 1,500 subjects provided by 6 global collaborators. A de-identified subject ID, COVID-19 status, age in years and sex were almost always included in the sample metadata. HLA class I and class II types, where available, came from metadata supplied by the sample provider rather than from assay-based typing.

The CDR3 has 12 amino acids, counting the end cysteine and phenylalanine. Just the 36-base CDR3 DNA is kept, in frame starting at base 1. Taken from the germline V gene (reference sequence), the CDR1 and CDR2 loops are SEHNR and FQNEAQ. The trim is 2 bases for V and 7 bases for J, with a gap of 6 bases between the germline ends. TCRbeta CDR3 regions were amplified from genomic DNA using the immunoSEQ Assay, a bias-controlled multiplex PCR. The source study handled its data this way. Within the assay, amplification of reference gene primers was used to estimate how many nucleated cells each sample contained. To quantify the absolute abundance of each unique TCRbeta CDR3 rearrangement, sequence reads were collapsed and filtered. For each sample, productive Simpson clonality was calculated as the square root of Simpson's diversity index across productive rearrangements. Held by TCRdb, this immuneACCESS table contains in-frame sequences only and omits some clones. Under half of the omission traces to an unresolved V gene where checked; the cause of the rest is unknown. The DNA gave D and trimming, while V, J and clone size come from that table. This sample holds 350,000 to 450,000 clones; approximately 86% were observed only once. Clones ranked in the top ten supply around 7.5% of the sample.

A remark on this clone: It has no known antigen specificity. Per-base qualities were not stored, and no clone one base away is much larger. Different DNA sequences within this sample yield the same CDR3.

The research as a whole found: The amount of clinical and demographic metadata varied by source and participant and was provided uncurated.

At one collaborating source in Seattle, patients were enrolled during active infection and were followed longitudinally through the course of disease. Whole blood was collected in K2EDTA tubes by collaborating institutions according to the institutions' own protocols. For TCRbeta analysis, collaborators shipped samples as frozen whole blood, isolated PBMCs, or DNA extracted from either of those sample types. Material: peripheral blood. The receptor chain draws on TRBV7-9 and TRBJ2-1; the D gene is perhaps TRBD2, from 6 matching bases. The clonotype was recovered from an older woman with COVID-19, enrolled during active disease. The nucleotide sequence reads as follows: TGTGCCAGCAGCTTAAGCGGGAATGAGCAGTTCTTC. Its protein is CASSLSGNEQFF.